A selection of T cell receptor beta chains follows, all from one sample in a study of T cell responses to AZD1222 COVID-19 vaccine. Assay: immunoSEQ multiplex PCR; the TCRdb copy retains only in-frame clones and omits some. The data contain 100,000 to 110,000 clones, around 89% of them seen just once; the ten biggest clones take up roughly 2%. The sample consisted of peripheral blood, taken on day 0 of AZD1222 vaccination. These receptors were collected from an adult in good health. Both conserved end residues are part of each CDR3. D genes are given only for firm matches. Size is omitted from some rows. Given values are once, few, many or a class for expanded clones.

TRBV4-3	.	TRBJ2-7	.	CASSQDVGHFISYEQYF	TGCGCCAGCAGCCAAGACGTGGGACATTTTATCTCCTACGAGCAGTACTTC
TRBV7-8	.	TRBJ2-3	TRBD2	CASSKKGGASSTDTQYF	TGTGCCAGCAGCAAGAAGGGAGGGGCCTCTAGCACAGATACGCAGTATTTT
TRBV30	.	TRBJ2-2	TRBD1	CAWEQGSGTGELFF	TGTGCCTGGGAACAGGGGAGTGGCACCGGGGAGCTGTTTTTT
TRBV19	.	TRBJ1-2	.	CASSIVGGALDGYTF	TGTGCCAGTAGCATAGTGGGGGGCGCCTTGGATGGCTACACCTTC
TRBV5-1	.	TRBJ1-4	TRBD1	CASSSRQGDEKLFF	TGCGCCAGCAGCTCAAGACAGGGTGATGAAAAACTGTTTTTT
TRBV11-2	.	TRBJ2-1	TRBD2	CASSFRSHGTSGSRNEQFF	TGTGCCAGCAGCTTTAGGTCCCATGGGACTAGCGGGAGTAGGAATGAGCAGTTCTTC
TRBV29-1	.	TRBJ2-6	.	CSVVLGTRSSGANVLTF	TGCAGCGTTGTCCTAGGGACGCGCAGTTCGGGGGCCAACGTCCTGACTTTC
TRBV4-3	.	TRBJ2-4	.	CASSQGRNIQYF	TGCGCCAGCAGCCAAGGTAGAAACATTCAGTACTTC
TRBV7-9	.	TRBJ2-1	.	CASSPGGSYNEQFF	TGTGCCAGCAGCCCTGGCGGATCCTACAATGAGCAGTTCTTC
TRBV21-1	.	TRBJ1-5	.	CASSIGDRGKENNQPQHF	TGTGCCAGCAGCATAGGGGACAGGGGAAAAGAGAACAATCAGCCCCAGCATTTT
TRBV19	.	TRBJ2-7	.	CASSIDAGELTKQYF	TGTGCCAGTAGTATAGATGCAGGGGAGCTTACGAAGCAGTACTTC
TRBV5-6	.	TRBJ2-1	.	CASSLEGNEQFF	TGTGCCAGCAGCTTGGAGGGCAATGAGCAGTTCTTC
TRBV30	.	TRBJ1-3	.	CAWSVDWDIGNTIYF	TGTGCCTGGAGCGTGGATTGGGATATTGGAAACACCATATATTTT
TRBV5-4	.	TRBJ2-3	.	CASSLTLTGLGTDTQYF	TGTGCCAGCAGCTTGACCCTAACAGGGCTTGGCACAGATACGCAGTATTTT
TRBV13	.	TRBJ1-2	TRBD1	CASSQPGQGALGYTF	TGTGCCAGCAGCCAACCGGGACAGGGGGCGCTTGGCTACACCTTC
TRBV18	.	TRBJ1-5	TRBD1	CASSYGTGGSQPQHF	TGTGCCAGCTCTTACGGGACAGGGGGCAGTCAGCCCCAGCATTTT
TRBV7-7	.	TRBJ2-1	.	CASSLGGPTGANEQFF	TGTGCCAGCAGCCTCGGGGGTCCAACGGGAGCGAATGAGCAGTTCTTC
TRBV7-9	.	TRBJ1-5	.	CASSHGYSNQPQHF	TGTGCCAGCAGCCACGGGTATAGCAATCAGCCCCAGCATTTT
TRBV2	few	TRBJ2-2	.	CASKETPDTGELFF	TGTGCCAGCAAGGAGACGCCGGACACCGGGGAGCTGTTTTTT
TRBV7-8	.	TRBJ2-7	.	CASSFRTENPYEQYF	TGTGCCAGCAGCTTCCGGACGGAAAACCCCTACGAGCAGTACTTC
TRBV11-2	.	TRBJ2-7	.	CASSPATGRYNEQYF	TGTGCCAGCAGCCCAGCGACGGGAAGATATAACGAGCAGTACTTC
TRBV7-2	.	TRBJ2-3	TRBD1	CASSLIPGTGGTDTQYF	TGTGCCAGCAGCTTAATTCCGGGGACAGGCGGCACAGATACGCAGTATTTT
TRBV6-5	.	TRBJ2-1	.	CASSREGGGHNEQFF	TGTGCCAGCAGCCGAGAAGGGGGAGGCCACAATGAGCAGTTCTTC
TRBV7-9	few	TRBJ1-5	.	CASSPGQNQPQHF	TGTGCCAGCAGCCCGGGTCAAAATCAGCCCCAGCATTTT
TRBV9	once	TRBJ1-6	.	CASSSTPVGPGSPLHF	TGTGCCAGCAGCTCCACCCCTGTGGGGCCGGGTTCACCCCTCCACTTT
TRBV6-2/TRBV6-3	few	TRBJ2-1	.	CASSYGYNEQFF	TGTGCCAGCAGTTACGGGTACAATGAGCAGTTCTTC
TRBV28	few	TRBJ2-3	TRBD2	CASSTIDGDSGSRSTDTQYF	TGTGCCAGCAGCACCATCGACGGGGATAGCGGGAGTAGGAGCACAGATACGCAGTATTTT
TRBV4-3	.	TRBJ2-3	.	CASSQGTPVGTDTQYF	TGCGCCAGCAGCCAAGGTACGCCCGTGGGCACAGATACGCAGTATTTT
TRBV7-9	once	TRBJ1-1	.	CASSLPSTEAFF	TGTGCCAGCAGTTTACCGAGCACTGAAGCTTTCTTT
TRBV7-2	.	TRBJ1-5	.	CASGSGGGGNQPQHF	TGTGCCAGCGGCTCGGGCGGGGGCGGCAATCAGCCCCAGCATTTT
TRBV19	.	TRBJ1-3	TRBD1	CATRPTTTGTGLAGNTIYF	TGTGCCACCAGACCCACGACCACCGGGACAGGTCTTGCTGGAAACACCATATATTTT
TRBV19	.	TRBJ1-1	.	CASKSYLGAETEAFF	TGTGCCAGTAAGAGTTATCTGGGGGCAGAGACTGAAGCTTTCTTT
TRBV3-1/TRBV3-2	.	TRBJ2-1	.	CASSQGSAGRRDPEQFF	TGTGCCAGCAGCCAAGGTAGTGCAGGGAGGAGGGATCCTGAGCAGTTCTTC
TRBV4-3	.	TRBJ1-5	.	CASSQDGNQPQHF	TGCGCCAGCAGCCAAGATGGGAATCAGCCCCAGCATTTT
TRBV18	.	TRBJ1-5	TRBD1	CASSTGGGGKNQPQHF	TGTGCCAGCTCCACCGGTGGAGGGGGCAAGAATCAGCCCCAGCATTTT
TRBV5-1	.	TRBJ1-2	TRBD1	CASSSMTGNYGYTF	TGCGCCAGCAGCTCAATGACAGGGAACTATGGCTACACCTTC